A selection of T cell receptor beta chains follows, all from one sample in a study of PD-1 blockade in classical Hodgkin lymphoma. Using immunoSEQ multiplex PCR, the repertoire was profiled, and TCRdb retains in-frame clones only, with some absent. The table lists more than 40,000 clones, over 75% of them singletons. The input for sequencing was peripheral blood mononuclear cells (PBMCs), taken before the fourth cycle of nivolumab. These receptor sequences come from a human donor with classical Hodgkin lymphoma. Each CDR3 is given with its conserved first and last residue. Fields, in order: V gene, CDR3 protein.

>TRBV27
CASGGVLDTGELFF
>TRBV27
CASSKDRDRVVYTF
>TRBV27
CASRTGGDGYTF
>TRBV6-1
CASSEFSAGALIFGYTF
>TRBV7-2
CASSLKGSGTEAFF
>TRBV30
CAWSPQAYNEQFF
>TRBV7-8
CASSLQLEHATF
>TRBV7-2
CASSFAGGRETQYF
>TRBV7-6
CASSLGNLGVETQYF
>TRBV25-1
CASSPQFEQYF
>TRBV30
CAWSVLAGVGVETQYF
>TRBV4-3
CASSQVFGLAGASNTGELFF
>TRBV5-4
CASSKQTGNRPHEQYF
>TRBV18
CASSPTTGYEQYF
>TRBV5-1
CASSLTTGSTDTQYF
>TRBV7-2
CASSPLRGSNQPQHF
>TRBV6-6
CASSYRGNGYTF
>TRBV2
CASYPGTGGNQPQHF
>TRBV2
CASGQGNTGELFF
>TRBV19
CASSTTGFQPQHF
>TRBV18
CASSPAAGISYEQYF
>TRBV5-1
CASSSHGQADYGYTF
>TRBV2
CASFQGAGNTIYF
>TRBV7-2
CASSLGNGIHYEQYF
>TRBV5-4
CASSPGTASGANVLTF
>TRBV6-1
CASSEGTGLNTEAFF
>TRBV7-8
CASSLGRVRKLFF
>TRBV7-2
CASSLARGTEAFF
>TRBV5-1
CASSLRQGLNTEAFF
>TRBV10-3
CAIKAGASNYGYTF
>TRBV7-2
CASSFQGAGTGELFF
>TRBV5-1
CASSLDPQNGYTF
>TRBV5-1
CASSPPQENYGYTF
>TRBV10-3
CAIGSATDSNTDTQYF
>TRBV10-3
CAIRDWGNEQFF
>TRBV19
CAISGTGNQPQHF
>TRBV4-3
CASSQDTSPRTDTQYF
>TRBV4-2
CASSQGETSLRIF
>TRBV6-1
CASSPGTPADTQYF
>TRBV20-1
CSADRGGEQYF
>TRBV7-2
CASSLAGTGGADTQYF
>TRBV5-6
CASSLGVRPYEQYF
>TRBV2
CASSGDRVRQPQHF
>TRBV19
CASSVHTLWEQYF
>TRBV4-3
CASSQERRLRLNTEAFF
>TRBV28
CASSPAGGRETQYF
>TRBV19
CASSTISGANTGELFF
>TRBV13
CASSPPTVSNTEAFF
>TRBV7-2
CASSRDGGALGTQYF